Listed below are T cell receptor beta chains from one sample, sequenced in a study of shared clonotypes between healthy human individuals. The protocol was immunoSEQ multiplex PCR, while the TCRdb copy is restricted to in-frame clones and leaves out a portion. The table has about 2.2 million clones, 80% to 95% seen once; the top ten hold 1.5% to 2%. Sequenced: naive CD8+ T cells from PBMCs. The receptors shown here come from a man aged 18 to 30 in good health. Some clones in this sample may be carry-over from other donors' samples. CDR3s leave out the opening cysteine and the closing phenylalanine or tryptophan. The order of the fields is V gene, J gene, CDR3 protein.

>TRBV9|TRBJ1-5
ASSPEGDSNQPQH
>TRBV2|TRBJ1-2
ASSPGRGSRNGYT
>TRBV4-3|TRBJ1-4
ASSQLDREGNEKLF
>TRBV4-1|TRBJ2-7
ASSQVTYDYEQY
>TRBV7-9|-
ASQGFSYEQY
>TRBV11-2|TRBJ2-2
ASTTYRTAVTGELF
>TRBV13|TRBJ2-3
ASSLIRVTQNTQY
>TRBV27|TRBJ2-1
ASRNAQDPYNEQF
>TRBV5-1|TRBJ1-5
ASSPDGWPQH
>TRBV27|TRBJ2-7
ASSLGPPGTGSYEQY